This TCR beta chain was recorded in a study of blood T cell repertoires in COVID-19. Study in general: Sites across the United States, Italy and Spain contributed samples from acute and convalescent COVID-19. PBMCs, B-cell-depleted T cells, or T cells were the source of the cDNA or gDNA that made up the material.

Methods used by the authors: Reference gene primer amplification yielded estimated nucleated cell counts. TCRdb's copy holds only in-frame clones and misses some; the assay was immunoSEQ multiplex PCR. The D gene and trimming were derived from the DNA, and the V and J assignments and clone size from that table. Of under 300,000 clones in the sample, around 80% were seen once. CDR3 length: 15 amino acids. The V and J ends lost 3 bases and 6 bases respectively, with 15 bases between them. CDR1 LGHNA and CDR2 YSLEER come from the germline V gene. The receptor was derived from a man aged 40-49 years who had recovered from COVID-19. The chain joins TRBV4-3 to TRBJ2-1; D may be TRBD1 (6 bases). Source material: peripheral blood. CDR3 DNA: TGCGCCAGCAGCCACCTGGGGGACAAACGCAATGAGCAGTTCTTC. Its protein product is CASSHLGDKRNEQFF.